This T cell receptor (beta chain) comes out of a study of cytotoxic CD8 clonotypes in ibrutinib-treated CLL (dated by TCRdb to the early 2020s). About the study as a whole: The cohort had some eleven relapsed/refractory and roughly 14 treatment-naive patients; some 17 were IGHV unmutated. Samples at response were collected after a median of 12 months of treatment, with a range of about 6 to 36 months. Every remission and progressive disease sample was obtained while ibrutinib was still being received by the patients. Of the approximately 86 participants in the trial, roughly 26 had longitudinal samples available. Responses were partial in roughly 24 patients and complete in 2; after median around 66 months follow-up, about 14 stayed in remission and approximately twelve progressed. On average, each sample had some 250,000 productive templates and 94,082 productive rearrangements. Cryopreserved peripheral blood mononuclear cells were collected before treatment, at response, and at either disease progression or sustained remission.

A MiSeq instrument was used for deep resolution sequencing, which targeted depths ranging from 1 in 1 million up to 1 in 200,000 T cells, with coverage averaging 10x for each clonotype. The immunoSEQ hsTCRB Kit was used to generate the TCR beta libraries. Concerning the study's data processing: The data were analyzed with ImmunoSEQ Analyzer and ImmunoSEQ Data Assistant, and V, D and J gene assignments followed IMGT definitions. Clonality, with values ranging from 0 to 1, was calculated as one minus the normalized Shannon entropy of productive rearrangement frequencies. Only overrepresented clonotypes making up at least 0.05% of the repertoire of each patient were included in the public clonotype analysis. About twelve age-matched healthy donor repertoires from immuneACCESS were used as controls for clonality. Sourced from immuneACCESS, this table was stored by TCRdb with only in-frame sequences that have V and J called. A share of the clones is absent; for the studies checked, an unresolved V gene accounts for under half, and the remainder has no known explanation. V and J calls and clone size come straight from that table; D and trimming were deduced from the DNA. This sample lists 200,000 to 250,000 clones; 70% were detected once. Approximately 5.9% of the sample is taken by the ten largest.

The count of this clone is one. Its antigen has not been determined. Per-nucleotide qualities are absent, and no much larger clonotype sits a single base away. Overall study results and their limits: Public clonotypes were found to be uncommon and were observed to contract or remain stable during treatment; the increase in clonality was shown to reflect expansion of private clonotypes at ibrutinib response. At baseline, clonality was higher than in age-matched healthy donors and showed a strong correlation with circulating CD8+ T-cell counts. At ibrutinib response clonality went up, during sustained remission it held steady, and at progression it dropped back toward baseline. Lymph node repertoires were not examined, and the timing of sampling was not matched between patients in sustained remission and those whose disease progressed.

Per the publication, the time point label means: 12 to 13 months on ibrutinib. For TCR beta library preparation, approximately 2 micrograms of genomic DNA was extracted from cryopreserved PBMCs. Longitudinal blood samples from CLL patients on ibrutinib monotherapy were analyzed using high-throughput TCR beta sequencing. The patients took part in an open-label, single-center phase 2 trial of ibrutinib monotherapy. Sequencing used PBMCs, obtained after 12 months of ibrutinib treatment. The receptor was isolated from a human donor with chronic lymphocytic leukemia.

The CDR3 is CAWSVWTAPGNTIYF. Here is the DNA: TGTGCCTGGAGTGTGTGGACAGCTCCTGGAAACACCATATATTTT. This chain is built from TRBV30 and TRBJ1-3; tentative D gene TRBD1, with 6 bases matching. The CDR3, from cysteine to phenylalanine, totals 15 residues. Only CDR3 DNA is held: 45 bases, read in frame from base 1. V and J are truncated by 0 bases and 2 bases respectively, leaving an intervening sequence of 11 bases. CDR1 and CDR2 were assigned from the germline V gene (reference sequence) as GTSNPN and SVGIG.